Below, one TCR beta chain is given with its context. The CDR3 is 13 residues long. CDR1 MNHEY and CDR2 SVGEGT come from the germline V gene. V lost 6 bases to trimming and J lost 7 bases; unmatched junction nucleotides: 5. The record originates from a study of blood T cell repertoires in COVID-19. TCRdb's table, derived via immunoSEQ multiplex PCR, lists solely in-frame clones and lacks some. Of around 94,000 clones in the sample, 80% to 85% were seen once. This clonotype originated in a man aged 60-69 years with acute or convalescent COVID-19. Input material: peripheral blood. This chain links TRBV6-2 or TRBV6-3 with TRBJ1-5, with 8 bases that match TRBD1. CDR3 DNA: TGTGCCAGCAGCCGGGACAGGTTACAGCCCCAGCATTTT. It specifies CASSRDRLQPQHF.